These T cell receptor beta chains were read from a single sample in a study of blood T cell repertoires in COVID-19. Produced via immunoSEQ multiplex PCR; TCRdb's table is partial and in-frame only. In the table there are around 200,000 clones, 80% to 90% of which are singletons. The sequencing input was peripheral blood. These receptors all come from a man aged 50 or older with active or convalescent COVID-19. Both conserved end residues are part of each CDR3. Fields, in order: CDR3 DNA, CDR3 protein, D gene, J gene, V gene, clone size. D genes are given only for firm matches. The listing skips clone size in some rows; elsewhere it reads once, few, many or a size class.

cdr3_nt: TGTGCCAGCAGTTTACGGCCGGGTCAGCCCCAGCATTTT
cdr3_aa: CASSLRPGQPQHF
d_call: NA
j_call: TRBJ1-5
v_call: TRBV28
clone_size: NA

cdr3_nt: TGTGCCACCAGCAGAGATCTCGGGGATGAGCAGTACTTC
cdr3_aa: CATSRDLGDEQYF
d_call: NA
j_call: TRBJ2-7
v_call: TRBV15
clone_size: NA

cdr3_nt: TGTGCCAGCAGCTTCAGGGAAGACTACGAGCAGTACTTC
cdr3_aa: CASSFREDYEQYF
d_call: NA
j_call: TRBJ2-7
v_call: TRBV5-5
clone_size: few

cdr3_nt: TGTGCCAGCAGCTTAGCGGGCCAGGACAGGTCCTCATCTTATGGCTACACCTTC
cdr3_aa: CASSLAGQDRSSSYGYTF
d_call: TRBD1
j_call: TRBJ1-2
v_call: TRBV7-9
clone_size: NA

cdr3_nt: TGTGCCAGCAGTTATGCAAACAGCGGCCAGCCCCAGCATTTT
cdr3_aa: CASSYANSGQPQHF
d_call: NA
j_call: TRBJ1-5
v_call: TRBV6-5
clone_size: NA

cdr3_nt: TGTGCCAGCAGAATCAGCGTGAACACTGAAGCTTTCTTT
cdr3_aa: CASRISVNTEAFF
d_call: NA
j_call: TRBJ1-1
v_call: TRBV12-3/TRBV12-4
clone_size: NA

cdr3_nt: TGTGCCAGCAGCTTCGGGAGCGGCGGCACTGAAGCTTTCTTT
cdr3_aa: CASSFGSGGTEAFF
d_call: NA
j_call: TRBJ1-1
v_call: TRBV11-2
clone_size: NA

cdr3_nt: TGTGCCAGCACCCTAGCAGGGGTTAGCACTGAAGCTTTCTTT
cdr3_aa: CASTLAGVSTEAFF
d_call: NA
j_call: TRBJ1-1
v_call: TRBV2
clone_size: NA

cdr3_nt: TGCAGCGGATGGAGTCCCGGGGAGCTGTTTTTT
cdr3_aa: CSGWSPGELFF
d_call: NA
j_call: TRBJ2-2
v_call: TRBV29-1
clone_size: NA

cdr3_nt: TGTGCCAGCAGTCCCCCACTTCTAGGAAGTTTAGGCTACACCTTC
cdr3_aa: CASSPPLLGSLGYTF
d_call: NA
j_call: TRBJ1-2
v_call: TRBV6-5
clone_size: NA

cdr3_nt: TGTGCCAGCAGCTTGACAAGGAGCTATGGCTACACCTTC
cdr3_aa: CASSLTRSYGYTF
d_call: NA
j_call: TRBJ1-2
v_call: TRBV5-4
clone_size: many